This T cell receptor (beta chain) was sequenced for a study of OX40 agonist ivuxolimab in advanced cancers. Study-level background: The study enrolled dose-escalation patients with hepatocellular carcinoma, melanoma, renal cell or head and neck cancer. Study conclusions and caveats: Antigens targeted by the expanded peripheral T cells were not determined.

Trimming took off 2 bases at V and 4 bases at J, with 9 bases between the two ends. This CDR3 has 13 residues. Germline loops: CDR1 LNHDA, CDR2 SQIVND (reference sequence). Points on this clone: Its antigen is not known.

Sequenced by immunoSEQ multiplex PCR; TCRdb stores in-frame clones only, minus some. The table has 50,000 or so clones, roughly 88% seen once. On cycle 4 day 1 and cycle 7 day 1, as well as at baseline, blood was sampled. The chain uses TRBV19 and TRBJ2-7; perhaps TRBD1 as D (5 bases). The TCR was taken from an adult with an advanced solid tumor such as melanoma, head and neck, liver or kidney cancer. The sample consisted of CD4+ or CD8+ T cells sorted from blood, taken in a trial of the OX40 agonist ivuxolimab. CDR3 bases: TGTGCCAGTAGTATATCAAAGGGGTACGAGCAGTACTTC. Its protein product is CASSISKGYEQYF. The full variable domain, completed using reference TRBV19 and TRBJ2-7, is DGGITQSPKYLFRKEGQNVTLSCEQNLNHDAMYWYRQDPGQGLRLIYYSQIVNDFQKGDIAEGYSVSREKKESFPLTVTSAQKNPTAFYLCASSISKGYEQYFGPGTRLTVT.